This T cell receptor (beta chain) came from a study of blood T cell repertoires in COVID-19. Study-level background: Samples came from the United States, Italy and Spain, spanning acute and convalescent COVID-19. The analysed material was cDNA or gDNA that came from T cells, B-cell-depleted T cells, or PBMCs.

V lost 6 bases to trimming and J lost 5 bases; unmatched junction nucleotides: 11. This CDR3 is built from 16 residues. Germline CDR1 and CDR2: SEHNR and FQNEAQ (reference sequence). Clones were sequenced by immunoSEQ multiplex PCR, and TCRdb holds only the in-frame ones, with some missing. The sample records over 85,000 clones, roughly four fifths being singletons. This chain links TRBV7-9 with TRBJ2-7, with 12 positions matching TRBD1. The specimen was peripheral blood. The receptor was derived from an older woman with acute or convalescent COVID-19. DNA of the CDR3: TGTGCCAGCAGTTCCACCGGGACAGGGGGCTTTGACGAGCAGTACTTC. Its translation: CASSSTGTGGFDEQYF.